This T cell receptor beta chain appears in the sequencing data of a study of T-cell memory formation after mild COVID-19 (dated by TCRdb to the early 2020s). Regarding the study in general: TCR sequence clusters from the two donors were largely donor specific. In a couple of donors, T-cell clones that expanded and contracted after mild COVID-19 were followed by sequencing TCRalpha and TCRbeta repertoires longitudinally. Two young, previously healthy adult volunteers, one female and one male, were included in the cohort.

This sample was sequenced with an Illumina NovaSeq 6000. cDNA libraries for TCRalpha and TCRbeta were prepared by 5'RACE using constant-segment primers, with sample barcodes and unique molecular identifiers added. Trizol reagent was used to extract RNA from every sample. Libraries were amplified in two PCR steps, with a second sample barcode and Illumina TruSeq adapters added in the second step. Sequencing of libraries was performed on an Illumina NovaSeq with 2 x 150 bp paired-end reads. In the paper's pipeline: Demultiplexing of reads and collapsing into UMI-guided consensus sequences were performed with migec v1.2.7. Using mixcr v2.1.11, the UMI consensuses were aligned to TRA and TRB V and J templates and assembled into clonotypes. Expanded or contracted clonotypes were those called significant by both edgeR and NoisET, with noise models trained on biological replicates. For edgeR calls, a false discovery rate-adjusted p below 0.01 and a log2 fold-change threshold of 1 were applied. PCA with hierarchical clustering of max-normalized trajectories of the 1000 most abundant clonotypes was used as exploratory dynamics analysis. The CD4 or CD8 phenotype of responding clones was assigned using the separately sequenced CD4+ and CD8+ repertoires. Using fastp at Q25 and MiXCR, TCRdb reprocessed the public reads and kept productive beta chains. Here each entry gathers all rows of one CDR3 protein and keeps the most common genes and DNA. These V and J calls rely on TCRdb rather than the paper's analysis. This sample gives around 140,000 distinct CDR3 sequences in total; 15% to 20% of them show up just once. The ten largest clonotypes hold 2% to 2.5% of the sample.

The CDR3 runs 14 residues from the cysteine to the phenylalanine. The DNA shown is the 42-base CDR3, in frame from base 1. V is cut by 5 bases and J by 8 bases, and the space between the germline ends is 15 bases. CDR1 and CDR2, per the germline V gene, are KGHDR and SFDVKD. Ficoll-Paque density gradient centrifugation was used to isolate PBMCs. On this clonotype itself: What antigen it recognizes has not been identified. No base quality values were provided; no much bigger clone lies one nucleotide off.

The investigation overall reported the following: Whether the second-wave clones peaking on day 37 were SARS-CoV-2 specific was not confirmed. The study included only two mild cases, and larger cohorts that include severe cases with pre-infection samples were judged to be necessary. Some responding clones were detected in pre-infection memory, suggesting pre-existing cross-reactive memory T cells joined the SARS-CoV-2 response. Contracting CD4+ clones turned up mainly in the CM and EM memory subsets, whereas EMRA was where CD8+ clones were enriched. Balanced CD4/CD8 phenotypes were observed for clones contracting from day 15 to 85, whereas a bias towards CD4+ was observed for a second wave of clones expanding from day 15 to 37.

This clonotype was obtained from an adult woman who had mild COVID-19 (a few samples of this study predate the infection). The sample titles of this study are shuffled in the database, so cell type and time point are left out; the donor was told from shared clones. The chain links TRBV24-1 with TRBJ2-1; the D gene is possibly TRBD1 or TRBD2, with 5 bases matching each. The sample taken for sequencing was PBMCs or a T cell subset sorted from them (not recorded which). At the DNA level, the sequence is TGTGCCACCAGTGCCGGGGCCCCCCCCCATGAGCAGTTCTTC. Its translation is CATSAGAPPHEQFF.